The next 9 T cell receptor beta chains were all read from a single sample in a study of CD8 T cells in Susac syndrome. Roughly 0.5 to 1 ug RNA was reverse transcribed with random hexamers. Using its own MiXCR run on the immunoSEQ multiplex PCR reads, TCRdb lists one record per CDR3 protein. The profile shows around 160,000 distinct CDR3 sequences, 80% to 95% of them singletons. Sequenced sample: CD4+ T cells from PBMCs. Receptor source: a human donor in good health.

The V and J genes are TRBV19 and TRBJ1-5; no reliable D call. Trimming cost V 7 bases and J 2 bases, with 6 bases left between them. Germline V lookup: CDR1 LNHDA, CDR2 SQIVND (reference sequence). CDR3 size: 12 residues. For the CDR3, the DNA is TGTGCCAGTAATCAGGGCAATCAGCCCCAGCATTTT. Protein sequence: CASNQGNQPQHF. The whole variable domain, remainder taken from reference TRBV19 and TRBJ1-5, is DGGITQSPKYLFRKEGQNVTLSCEQNLNHDAMYWYRQDPGQGLRLIYYSQIVNDFQKGDIAEGYSVSREKKESFPLTVTSAQKNPTAFYLCASNQGNQPQHFGDGTRLSIL.

This sequence joins TRBV6-1 and TRBJ2-2, with 8 bases fitting TRBD1. V lost 3 bases to trimming and J lost 7 bases; unmatched junction nucleotides: 10. The CDR3 contains 16 residues. CDR1 is MNHNS, CDR2 SASEGT, per germline. For the CDR3, the DNA is TGTGCCAGCAGTGATCCTAGCAGGGGGCGAGGCGGGGAGCTGTTTTTT. Translation: CASSDPSRGRGGELFF.

V is TRBV23-1 and J is TRBJ1-1, with TRBD1 matching 9 bases. TRBV23-1 is designated an ORF whose function remains uncertain. The CDR3 is 14 amino acids. Unmatched junction bases numbered 6, after V lost 6 bases and J lost 4 bases. In DNA form, the CDR3 reads TGCGCCAGCAGACCGGGACAGGGACTCACTGAAGCTTTCTTT. Residues: CASRPGQGLTEAFF.

The CDR3 DNA is TGCGCCAGCAGCGAGGGGTACGATCAGCCCCAGCATTTT. This sequence encodes CASSEGYDQPQHF. V is TRBV5-1 and J is TRBJ1-5, with a possible D match to TRBD1 (5 bases). CDR3 size: 13 residues. Germline CDR1 is SGHRS and CDR2 is YFSETQ. The V gene lost 4 bases and the J gene lost 5 bases, with 10 bases spanning the gap.

This clonotype was recorded only once. This chain joins TRBV12-3 or TRBV12-4 and TRBJ2-1; 11 nucleotides line up with TRBD2. Unmatched junction bases numbered 4, after V lost 5 bases and J lost 4 bases. CDR3 length equals 15 residues. The CDR3 DNA reads as TGTGCCAGCAGTCCTAGCGGGGGGCTTTACAATGAGCAGTTCTTC. Amino acids: CASSPSGGLYNEQFF.

This clonotype was seen a few times. The chain recombines TRBV29-1 with TRBJ1-2; D not certain. The length of the CDR3 is 12 residues. Germline V gene sequence: CDR1 SQVTM, CDR2 ANQGSEA. With 4 bases removed from V and 4 bases from J, the gap between germline ends came to 10 bases. The CDR3 here is CSVVSGAYGYTF. The CDR3 nucleotides are TGCAGCGTTGTTTCGGGAGCCTATGGCTACACCTTC.

The chain couples TRBV5-1 to TRBJ2-5; the D call may be TRBD1 or TRBD2 (5 bases each). Trimming cost V 3 bases and J 3 bases, with 6 bases left between them. The V gene's germline CDR1 is SGHRS and CDR2 YFSETQ. This CDR3 contains 12 residues. CDR3 in amino acids: CASSWGKETQYF. The CDR3 nucleotides are TGCGCCAGCAGCTGGGGGAAAGAGACCCAGTACTTC.

This chain links TRBV23-1 with TRBJ1-2, with 7 bases matching TRBD1. TRBV23-1 is reported as an ORF; its role is uncertain. This CDR3 contains 13 residues. Germline trimming cut 3 bases from V and 6 bases from J; bases unmatched to any gene: 4. The CDR3 here is CASSQLQGNGYTF. The CDR3 DNA reads TGCGCCAGCAGTCAGTTACAGGGGAATGGCTACACCTTC.

The J gene is TRBJ2-1, the V gene TRBV11-2, with TRBD2 matching over 8 bases. The CDR3 has 15 amino acids. The trim removed 4 bases at V and 5 bases at J, leaving 7 bases unmatched. The germline V gene has CDR1 SGHAT and CDR2 FQNNGV. The CDR3 region is CASSSVRGANNEQFF. For the CDR3, the DNA is TGTGCCAGCAGCTCGGTGCGGGGGGCAAACAATGAGCAGTTCTTC. Drawing the rest from reference TRBV11-2 and TRBJ2-1, the complete variable domain is EAGVAQSPRYKIIEKRQSVAFWCNPISGHATLYWYQQILGQGPKLLIQFQNNGVVDDSQLPKDRFSAERLKGVDSTLKIQPAKLEDSAVYLCASSSVRGANNEQFFGPGTRLTVL.